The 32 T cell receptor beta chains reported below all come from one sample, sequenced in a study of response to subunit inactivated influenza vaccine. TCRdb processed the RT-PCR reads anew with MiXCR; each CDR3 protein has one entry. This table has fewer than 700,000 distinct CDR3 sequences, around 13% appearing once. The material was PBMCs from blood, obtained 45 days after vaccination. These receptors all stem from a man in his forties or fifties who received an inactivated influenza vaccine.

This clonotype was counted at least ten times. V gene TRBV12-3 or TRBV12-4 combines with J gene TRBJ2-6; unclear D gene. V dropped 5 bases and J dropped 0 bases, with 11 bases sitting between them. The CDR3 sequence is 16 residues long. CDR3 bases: TGTGCCAGCAGTAAATACGGTTTCTCTGGGGCCAACGTCCTGACTTTC. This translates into CASSKYGFSGANVLTF.

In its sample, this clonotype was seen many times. The CDR3 loop is CSADGQGNYGYTF. The CDR3 nucleotides are TGCAGTGCGGACGGACAGGGTAACTATGGCTACACCTTC. The chain recombines TRBV20-1 with TRBJ1-2; 8 positions agree with TRBD1. This CDR3 spans 13 amino acids. Trimming took 6 bases from V and 1 from J; bases not matched to a gene: 4. CDR1 is DFQATT and CDR2 is SNEGSKA in the germline V gene (reference sequence).

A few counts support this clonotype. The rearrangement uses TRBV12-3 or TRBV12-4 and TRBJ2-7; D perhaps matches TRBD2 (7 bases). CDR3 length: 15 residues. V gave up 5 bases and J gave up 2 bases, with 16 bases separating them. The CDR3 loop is CASSPWGGGAYEQYF. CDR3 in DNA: TGTGCCAGCAGTCCGTGGGGGGGGGGCGCCTACGAGCAGTACTTC.

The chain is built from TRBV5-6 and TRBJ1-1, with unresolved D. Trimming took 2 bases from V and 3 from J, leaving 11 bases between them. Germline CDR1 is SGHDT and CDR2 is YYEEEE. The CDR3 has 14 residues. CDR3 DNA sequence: TGTGCCAGCAGCTTCCAGGCGATATACACTGAAGCTTTCTTT. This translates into CASSFQAIYTEAFF.

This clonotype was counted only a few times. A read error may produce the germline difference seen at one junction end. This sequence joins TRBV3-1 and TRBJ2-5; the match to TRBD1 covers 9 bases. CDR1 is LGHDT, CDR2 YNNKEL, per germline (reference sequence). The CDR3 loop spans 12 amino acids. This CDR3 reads CASSNTGTGQCF. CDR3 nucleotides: TGTGCCAGCAGCAATACGGGGACAGGGCAGTGCTTC.

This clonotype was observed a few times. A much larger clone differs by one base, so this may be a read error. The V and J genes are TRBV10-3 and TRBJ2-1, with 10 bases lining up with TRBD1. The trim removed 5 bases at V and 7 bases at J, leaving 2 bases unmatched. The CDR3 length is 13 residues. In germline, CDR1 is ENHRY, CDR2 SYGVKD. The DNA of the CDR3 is TGTGCCATCAGTCCGGGACAGGGGAATGAGCAGTTCTTC. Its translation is CAISPGQGNEQFF.

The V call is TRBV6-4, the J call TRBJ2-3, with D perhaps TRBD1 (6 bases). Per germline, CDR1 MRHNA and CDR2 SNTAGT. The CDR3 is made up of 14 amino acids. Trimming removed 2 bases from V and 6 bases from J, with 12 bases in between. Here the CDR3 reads CASSDPGAEDTQYF. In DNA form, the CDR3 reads TGTGCCAGCAGTGACCCAGGGGCGGAGGATACGCAGTATTTT.

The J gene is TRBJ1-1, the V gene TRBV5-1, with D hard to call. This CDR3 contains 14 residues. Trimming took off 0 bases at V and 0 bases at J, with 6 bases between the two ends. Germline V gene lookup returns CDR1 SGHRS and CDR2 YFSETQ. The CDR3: CASSLAPMNTEAFF. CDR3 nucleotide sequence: TGCGCCAGCAGCTTGGCTCCTATGAACACTGAAGCTTTCTTT.

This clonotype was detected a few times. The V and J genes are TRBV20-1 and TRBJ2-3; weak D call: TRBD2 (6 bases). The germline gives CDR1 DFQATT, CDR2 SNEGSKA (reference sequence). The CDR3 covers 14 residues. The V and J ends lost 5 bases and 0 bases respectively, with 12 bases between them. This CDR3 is CSAGKRASTDTQYF. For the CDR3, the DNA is TGCAGTGCTGGGAAGCGGGCCAGCACAGATACGCAGTATTTT.

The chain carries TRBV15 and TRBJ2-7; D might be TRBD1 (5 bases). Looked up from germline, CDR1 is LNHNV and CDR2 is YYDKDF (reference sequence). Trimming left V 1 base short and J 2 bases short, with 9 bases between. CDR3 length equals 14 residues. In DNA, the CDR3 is TGTGCCACCAGCAGAGCCGACAGCACCTACGAGCAGTACTTC. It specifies CATSRADSTYEQYF.

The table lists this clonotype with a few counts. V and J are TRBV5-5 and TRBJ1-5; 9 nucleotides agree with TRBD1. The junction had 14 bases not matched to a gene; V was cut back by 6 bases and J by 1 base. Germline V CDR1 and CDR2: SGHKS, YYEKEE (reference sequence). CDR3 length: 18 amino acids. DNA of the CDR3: TGTGCCAGCAACCTACCGGGACAGGGTCGTGGAAGCAATCAGCCCCAGCATTTT. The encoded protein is CASNLPGQGRGSNQPQHF. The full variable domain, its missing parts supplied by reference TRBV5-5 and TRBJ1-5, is DAGVTQSPTHLIKTRGQQVTLRCSPISGHKSVSWYQQVLGQGPQFIFQYYEKEERGRGNFPDRFSARQFPNYSSELNVNALLLGDSALYLCASNLPGQGRGSNQPQHFGDGTRLSIL.

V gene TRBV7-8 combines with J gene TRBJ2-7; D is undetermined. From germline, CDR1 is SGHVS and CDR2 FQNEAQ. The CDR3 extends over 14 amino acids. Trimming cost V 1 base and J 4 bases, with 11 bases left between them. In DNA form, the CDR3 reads TGTGCCAGCAGCTTAGGCCCAGAGTTATACGAGCAGTACTTC. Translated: CASSLGPELYEQYF.

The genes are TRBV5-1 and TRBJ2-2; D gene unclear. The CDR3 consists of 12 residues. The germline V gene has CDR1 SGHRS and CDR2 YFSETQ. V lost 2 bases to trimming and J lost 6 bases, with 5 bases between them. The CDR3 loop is CASSFRAGELFF. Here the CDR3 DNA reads TGCGCCAGCAGCTTCCGCGCCGGGGAGCTGTTTTTT.

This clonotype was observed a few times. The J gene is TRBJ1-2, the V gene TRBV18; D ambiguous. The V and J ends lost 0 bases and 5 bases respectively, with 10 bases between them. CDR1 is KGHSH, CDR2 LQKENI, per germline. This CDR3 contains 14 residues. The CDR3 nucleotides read TGTGCCAGCTCACCACCGCACACTGGGTATGGCTACACCTTC. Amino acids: CASSPPHTGYGYTF.

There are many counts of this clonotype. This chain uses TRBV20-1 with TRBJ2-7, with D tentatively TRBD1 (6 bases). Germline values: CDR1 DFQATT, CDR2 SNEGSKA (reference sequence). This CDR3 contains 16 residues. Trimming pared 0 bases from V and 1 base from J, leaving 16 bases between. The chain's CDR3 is CSARDPLAGVSYEQYF. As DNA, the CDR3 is TGCAGTGCTAGAGATCCGTTGGCAGGGGTGTCCTACGAGCAGTACTTC.

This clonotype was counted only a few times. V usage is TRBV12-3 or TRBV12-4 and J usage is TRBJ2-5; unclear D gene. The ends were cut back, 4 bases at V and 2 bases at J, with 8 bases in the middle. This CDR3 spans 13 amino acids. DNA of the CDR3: TGTGCCAGCAGTTCCAGCGTTCAAGAGACCCAGTACTTC. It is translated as CASSSSVQETQYF.

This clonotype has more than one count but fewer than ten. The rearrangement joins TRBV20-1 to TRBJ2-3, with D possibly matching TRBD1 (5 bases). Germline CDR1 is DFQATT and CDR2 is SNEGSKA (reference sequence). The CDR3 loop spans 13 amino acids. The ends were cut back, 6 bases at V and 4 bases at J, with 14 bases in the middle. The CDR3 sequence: CSATQGPADTQYF. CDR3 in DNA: TGCAGTGCAACTCAGGGCCCGGCAGATACGCAGTATTTT.

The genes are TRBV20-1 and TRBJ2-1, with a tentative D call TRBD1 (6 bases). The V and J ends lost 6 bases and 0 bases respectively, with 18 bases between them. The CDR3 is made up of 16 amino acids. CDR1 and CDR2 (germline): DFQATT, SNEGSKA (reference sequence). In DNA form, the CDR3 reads TGCAGTGCAATAAGCAGGGGTCAGGACTCCTACAATGAGCAGTTCTTC. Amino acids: CSAISRGQDSYNEQFF.

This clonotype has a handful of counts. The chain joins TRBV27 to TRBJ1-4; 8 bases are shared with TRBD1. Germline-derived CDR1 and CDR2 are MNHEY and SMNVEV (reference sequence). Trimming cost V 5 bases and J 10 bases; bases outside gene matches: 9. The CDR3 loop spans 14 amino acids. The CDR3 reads CASSIDRGRGKLFF. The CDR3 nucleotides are TGTGCCAGCAGTATCGACAGGGGCCGAGGAAAACTGTTTTTT.

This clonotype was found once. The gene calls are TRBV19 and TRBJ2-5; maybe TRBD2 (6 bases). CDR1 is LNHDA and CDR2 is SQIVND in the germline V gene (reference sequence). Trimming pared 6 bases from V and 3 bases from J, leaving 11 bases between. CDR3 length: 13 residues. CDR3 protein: CASSPRDEETQYF. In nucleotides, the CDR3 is TGTGCCAGTAGCCCGCGGGACGAAGAGACCCAGTACTTC.

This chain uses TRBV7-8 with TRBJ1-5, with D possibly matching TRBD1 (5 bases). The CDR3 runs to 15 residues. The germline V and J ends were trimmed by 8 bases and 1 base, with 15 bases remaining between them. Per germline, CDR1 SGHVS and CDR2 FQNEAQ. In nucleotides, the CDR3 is TGTGCCAGCGGGGGAACTCACCAGAGCAATCAGCCCCAGCATTTT. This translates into CASGGTHQSNQPQHF.

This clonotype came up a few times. The CDR3 reads CASSPGGPAGELFF. The CDR3 region has the DNA TGCGCCAGCAGCCCCGGTGGGCCTGCCGGGGAGCTGTTTTTT. The rearrangement uses TRBV5-1 and TRBJ2-2; D not certain. This CDR3 spans 14 amino acids. Per germline, CDR1 SGHRS and CDR2 YFSETQ. With 4 bases removed from V and 6 bases from J, the gap between germline ends came to 13 bases. The whole variable domain, remainder taken from reference TRBV5-1 and TRBJ2-2, is KAGVTQTPRYLIKTRGQQVTLSCSPISGHRSVSWYQQTPGQGLQFLFEYFSETQRNKGNFPGRFSGRQFSNSRSEMNVSTLELGDSALYLCASSPGGPAGELFFGEGSRLTVL.

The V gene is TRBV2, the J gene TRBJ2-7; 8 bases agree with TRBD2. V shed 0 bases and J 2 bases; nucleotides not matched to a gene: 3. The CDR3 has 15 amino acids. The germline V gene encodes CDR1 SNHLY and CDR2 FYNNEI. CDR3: CASSEASGDPYEQYF. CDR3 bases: TGTGCCAGCAGTGAAGCTAGCGGGGACCCCTACGAGCAGTACTTC.

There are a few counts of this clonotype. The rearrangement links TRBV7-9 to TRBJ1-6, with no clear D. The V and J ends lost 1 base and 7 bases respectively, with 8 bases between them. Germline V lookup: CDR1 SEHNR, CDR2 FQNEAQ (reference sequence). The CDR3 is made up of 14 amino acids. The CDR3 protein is CASSLGGSNSPLHF. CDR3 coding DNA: TGTGCCAGCAGCTTAGGAGGTTCAAATTCACCCCTCCACTTT.

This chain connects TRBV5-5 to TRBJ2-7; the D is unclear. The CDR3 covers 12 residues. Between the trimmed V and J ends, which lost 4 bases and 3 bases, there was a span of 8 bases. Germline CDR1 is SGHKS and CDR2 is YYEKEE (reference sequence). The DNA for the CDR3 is TGTGCCAGCAGCCGAATATTCTACGAGCAGTACTTC. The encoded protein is CASSRIFYEQYF.

For the CDR3, the DNA is TGTGGACTAGCGGCGGACATTCAGTACTTC. Its protein is CGLAADIQYF. V is TRBV11-2 and J is TRBJ2-4; 9 nucleotides align to TRBD2. Germline V lookup: CDR1 SGHAT, CDR2 FQNNGV. CDR3 length: 10 residues.

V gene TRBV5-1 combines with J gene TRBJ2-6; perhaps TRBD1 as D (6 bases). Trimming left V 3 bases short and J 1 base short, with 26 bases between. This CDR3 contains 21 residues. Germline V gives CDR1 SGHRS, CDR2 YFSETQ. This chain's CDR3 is CASSSTPGQPGVGSGANVLTF. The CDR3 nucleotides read TGCGCCAGCAGCTCTACCCCTGGACAGCCAGGGGTCGGATCTGGGGCCAACGTCCTGACTTTC.

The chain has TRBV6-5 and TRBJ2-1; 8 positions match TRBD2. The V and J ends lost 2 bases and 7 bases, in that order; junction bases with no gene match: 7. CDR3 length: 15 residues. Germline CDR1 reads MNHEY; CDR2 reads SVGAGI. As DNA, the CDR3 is TGTGCCAGCAGTTACATGTCGGGAGGGGGAAATGAGCAGTTCTTC. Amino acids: CASSYMSGGGNEQFF.

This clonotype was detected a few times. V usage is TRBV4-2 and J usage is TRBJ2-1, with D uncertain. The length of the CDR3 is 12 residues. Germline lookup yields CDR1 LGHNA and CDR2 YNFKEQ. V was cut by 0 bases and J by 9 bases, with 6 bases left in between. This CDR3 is CASSQERTEQFF. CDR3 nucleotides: TGTGCCAGCAGCCAAGAAAGAACTGAGCAGTTCTTC.

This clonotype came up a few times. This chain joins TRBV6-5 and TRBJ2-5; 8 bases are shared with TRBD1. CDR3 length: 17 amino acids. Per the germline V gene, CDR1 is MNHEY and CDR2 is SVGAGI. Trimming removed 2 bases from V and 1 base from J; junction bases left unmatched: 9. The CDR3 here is CASSYPRDRSSQETQYF. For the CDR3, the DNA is TGTGCCAGCAGTTACCCGAGGGACAGGTCGTCCCAAGAGACCCAGTACTTC.

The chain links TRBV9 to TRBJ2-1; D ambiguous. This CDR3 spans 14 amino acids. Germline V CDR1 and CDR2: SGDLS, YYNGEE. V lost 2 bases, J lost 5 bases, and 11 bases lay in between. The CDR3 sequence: CASSVSSVDNEQFF. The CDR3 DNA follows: TGTGCCAGCAGCGTTTCTAGTGTCGACAATGAGCAGTTCTTC.

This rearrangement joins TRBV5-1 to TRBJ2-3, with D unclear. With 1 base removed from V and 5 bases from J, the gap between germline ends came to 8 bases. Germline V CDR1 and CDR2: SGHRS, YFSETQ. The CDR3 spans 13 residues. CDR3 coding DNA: TGCGCCAGCAGCTTGTTCCCCCGAGATACGCAGTATTTT. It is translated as CASSLFPRDTQYF.